Below, one T cell receptor beta chain is given with its context. The antigen is undetermined. Profiling relied on immunoSEQ multiplex PCR, and the TCRdb table lists in-frame clones only, not all of them. This table has about 78,000 clones, 80% to 90% appearing once. CDR1 and CDR2 from the germline V gene are SGHTA and FQGNSA. The length of the CDR3 is 15 residues. V was trimmed by 2 bases and J by 6 bases, leaving 17 bases between them. Collection occurred without any documented infections or immune events in donors. This entry comes from a study of identifying expanded T cells in peripheral blood. Findings and limits, study-wide: Variance in clone template counts between approximately 2-week samples significantly increased with total template count across all healthy donors. Differentially abundant clones: 0.95 to 1.5 between replicates, about 16 at roughly 2 weeks, 18 to 20 at four.

The V call is TRBV7-2, the J call TRBJ2-7, with D perhaps matching TRBD1 or TRBD2 (6 bases each). The clonotype was recovered from a person aged 18 to 69 in good health. Source material: blood. For the CDR3, the DNA is TGTGCCAGCAGCTTATCGGGGGCCGGGGCCAGCGAGCAGTACTTC. Translating gives CASSLSGAGASEQYF.